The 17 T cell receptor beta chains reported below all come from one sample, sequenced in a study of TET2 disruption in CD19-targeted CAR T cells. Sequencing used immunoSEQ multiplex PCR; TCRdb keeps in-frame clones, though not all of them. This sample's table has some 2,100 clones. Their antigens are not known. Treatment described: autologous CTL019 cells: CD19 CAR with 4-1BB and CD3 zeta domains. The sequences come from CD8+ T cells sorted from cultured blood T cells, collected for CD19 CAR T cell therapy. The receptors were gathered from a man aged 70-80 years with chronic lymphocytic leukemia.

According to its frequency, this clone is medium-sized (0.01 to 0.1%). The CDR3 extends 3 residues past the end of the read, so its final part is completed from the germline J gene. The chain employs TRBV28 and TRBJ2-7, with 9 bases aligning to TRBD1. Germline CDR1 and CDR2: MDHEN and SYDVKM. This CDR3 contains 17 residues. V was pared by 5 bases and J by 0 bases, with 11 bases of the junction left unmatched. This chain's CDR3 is CASSLRTGALSSYEQYF. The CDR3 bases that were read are TGTGCCAGCAGTCTAAGGACAGGGGCACTGAGCTCCTACGAG.

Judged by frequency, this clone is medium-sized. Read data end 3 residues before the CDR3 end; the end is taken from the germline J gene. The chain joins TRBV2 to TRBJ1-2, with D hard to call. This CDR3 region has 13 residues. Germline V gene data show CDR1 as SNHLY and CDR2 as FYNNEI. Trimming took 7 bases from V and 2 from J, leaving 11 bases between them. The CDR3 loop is CASKTQENYGYTF. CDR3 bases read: TGTGCCAGCAAGACCCAGGAAAACTATGGC. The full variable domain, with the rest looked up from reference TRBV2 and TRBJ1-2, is EPEVTQTPSHQVTQMGQEVILRCVPISNHLYFYWYRQILGQKVEFLVSFYNNEISEKSEIFDDQFSVERPDGSNFTLKIRSTKLEDSAMYFCASKTQENYGYTFGSGTRLTVV.

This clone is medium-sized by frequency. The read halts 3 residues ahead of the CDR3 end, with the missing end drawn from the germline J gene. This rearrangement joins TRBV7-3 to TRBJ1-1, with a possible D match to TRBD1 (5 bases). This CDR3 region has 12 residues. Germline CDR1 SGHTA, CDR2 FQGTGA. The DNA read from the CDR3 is TGTGCCAGCAGCTTCCACGGGGGGGAA. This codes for CASSFHGGE. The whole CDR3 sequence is CASSFHGGEAFF.

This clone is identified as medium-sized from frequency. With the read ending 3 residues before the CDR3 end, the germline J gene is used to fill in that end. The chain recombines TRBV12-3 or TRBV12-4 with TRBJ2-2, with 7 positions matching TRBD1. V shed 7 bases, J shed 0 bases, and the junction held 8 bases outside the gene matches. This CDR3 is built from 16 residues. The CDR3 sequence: CASIDTGQANTGELFF. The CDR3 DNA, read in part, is TGTGCCAGCATCGATACTGGACAGGCGAACACCGGGGAG.

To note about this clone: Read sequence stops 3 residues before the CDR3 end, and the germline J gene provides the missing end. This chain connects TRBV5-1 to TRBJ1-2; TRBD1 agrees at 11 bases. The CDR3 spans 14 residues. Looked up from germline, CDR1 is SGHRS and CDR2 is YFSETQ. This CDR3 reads CASSLEGQGDEYTF. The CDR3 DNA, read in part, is TGCGCCAGCAGCTTGGAGGGACAGGGGGACGAA.

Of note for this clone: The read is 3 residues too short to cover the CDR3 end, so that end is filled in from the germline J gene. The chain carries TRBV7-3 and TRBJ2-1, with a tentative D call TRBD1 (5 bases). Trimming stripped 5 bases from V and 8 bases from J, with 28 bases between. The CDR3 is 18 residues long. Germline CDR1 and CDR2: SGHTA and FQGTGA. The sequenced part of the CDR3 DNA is TGTGCCAGCAGCCAGGGCCCGGATGGGGCCACCCTCCGGGATGAG. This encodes CASSQGPDGATLRDE. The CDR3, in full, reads CASSQGPDGATLRDEQFF.

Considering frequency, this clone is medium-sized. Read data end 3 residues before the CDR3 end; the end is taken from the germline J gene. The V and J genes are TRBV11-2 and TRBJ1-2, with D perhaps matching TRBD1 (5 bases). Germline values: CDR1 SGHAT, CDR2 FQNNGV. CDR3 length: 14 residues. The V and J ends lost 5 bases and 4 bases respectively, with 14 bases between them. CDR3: CASSPRTKGYGYTF. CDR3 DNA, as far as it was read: TGTGCCAGCAGCCCACGGACAAAGGGCTATGGC.

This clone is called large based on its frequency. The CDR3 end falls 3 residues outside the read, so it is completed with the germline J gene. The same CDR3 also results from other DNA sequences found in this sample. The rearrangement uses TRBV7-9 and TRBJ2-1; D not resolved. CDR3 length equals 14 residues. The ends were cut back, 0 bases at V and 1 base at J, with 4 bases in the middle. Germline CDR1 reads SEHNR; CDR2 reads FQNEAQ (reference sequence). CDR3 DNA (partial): TGTGCCAGCAGCTTAGCCGGTTCCTACAATGAG. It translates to CASSLAGSYNE. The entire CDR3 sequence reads CASSLAGSYNEQFF.

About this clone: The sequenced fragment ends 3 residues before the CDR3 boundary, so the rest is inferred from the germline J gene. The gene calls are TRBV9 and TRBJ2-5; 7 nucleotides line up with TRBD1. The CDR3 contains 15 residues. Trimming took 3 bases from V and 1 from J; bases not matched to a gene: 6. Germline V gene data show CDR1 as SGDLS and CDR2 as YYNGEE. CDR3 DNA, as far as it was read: TGTGCCAGCAGCGGACAGGGTAGAGGCCAAGAGACC. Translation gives CASSGQGRGQET. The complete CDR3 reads CASSGQGRGQETQYF. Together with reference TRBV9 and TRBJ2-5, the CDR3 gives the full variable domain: DSGVTQTPKHLITATGQRVTLRCSPRSGDLSVYWYQQSLDQGLQFLIQYYNGEERAKGNILERFSAQQFPDLHSELNLSSLELGDSALYFCASSGQGRGQETQYFGPGTRLLVL.

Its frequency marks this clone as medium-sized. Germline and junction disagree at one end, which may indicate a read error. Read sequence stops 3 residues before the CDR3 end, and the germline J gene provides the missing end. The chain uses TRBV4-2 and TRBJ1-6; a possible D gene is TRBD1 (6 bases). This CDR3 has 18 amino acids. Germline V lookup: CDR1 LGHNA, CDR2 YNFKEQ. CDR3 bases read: TGCGCCAGCAGCCAAGCAAGTATCGGGGGGCAAGCTAATTCACCC. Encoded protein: CASSQASIGGQANSP. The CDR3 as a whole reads CASSQASIGGQANSPLHF.

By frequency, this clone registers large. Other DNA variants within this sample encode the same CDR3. The covered CDR3 bases are TGTGCCAGCAGCCTCGCGGGGTCCTACAATGAG. Translation gives CASSLAGSYNE. The full CDR3 reads CASSLAGSYNEQFF. The chain recombines TRBV7-9 with TRBJ2-1; possible D gene TRBD2, 6 bases. The read halts 3 residues ahead of the CDR3 end, with the missing end drawn from the germline J gene. Trimming took off 5 bases at V and 1 base at J, with 9 bases between the two ends. The CDR3 totals 14 residues. CDR1 is SEHNR, CDR2 FQNEAQ, per germline (reference sequence).

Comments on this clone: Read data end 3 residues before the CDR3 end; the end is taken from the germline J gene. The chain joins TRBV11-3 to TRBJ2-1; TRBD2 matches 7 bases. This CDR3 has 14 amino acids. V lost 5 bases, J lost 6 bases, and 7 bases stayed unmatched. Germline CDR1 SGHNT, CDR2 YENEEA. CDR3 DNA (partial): TGTGCCAGCAGCCCGCCGGGACTACTCAATGAG. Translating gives CASSPPGLLNE. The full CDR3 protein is CASSPPGLLNEQFF. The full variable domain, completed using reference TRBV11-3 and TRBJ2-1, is EAGVVQSPRYKIIEKKQPVAFWCNPISGHNTLYWYLQNLGQGPELLIRYENEEAVDDSQLPKDRFSAERLKGVDSTLKIQPAELGDSAVYLCASSPPGLLNEQFFGPGTRLTVL.

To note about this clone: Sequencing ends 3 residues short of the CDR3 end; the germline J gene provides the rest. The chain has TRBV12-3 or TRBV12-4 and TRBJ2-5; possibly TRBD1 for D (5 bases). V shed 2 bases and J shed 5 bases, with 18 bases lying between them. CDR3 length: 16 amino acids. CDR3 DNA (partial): TGTGCCAGCAGTTTAAGGGGAACTACAGGACGCGAGACC. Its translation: CASSLRGTTGRET. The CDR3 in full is CASSLRGTTGRETQYF.

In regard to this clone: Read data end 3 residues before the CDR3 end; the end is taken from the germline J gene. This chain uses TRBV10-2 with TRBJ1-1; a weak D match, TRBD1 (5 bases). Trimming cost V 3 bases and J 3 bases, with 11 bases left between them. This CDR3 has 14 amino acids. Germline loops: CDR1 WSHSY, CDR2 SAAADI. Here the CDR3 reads CASSESRADTEAFF. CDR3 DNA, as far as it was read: TGCGCCAGCAGTGAAAGCAGGGCGGACACTGAA.

CDR3 DNA (partial): TGCAGTGCTAGAGATCCTACCCCGGGGGGCCGGACCTTCTATGGT. Its protein is CSARDPTPGGRTFYG. The CDR3 reads in full as CSARDPTPGGRTFYGQYF. The V and J genes are TRBV20-1 and TRBJ2-4, with D possibly matching TRBD2 (7 bases). The DNA ends 3 residues before the CDR3 does, and the rest of the CDR3 is filled in from the germline J gene. The CDR3 spans 18 residues. The germline V gene has CDR1 DFQATT and CDR2 SNEGSKA (reference sequence).

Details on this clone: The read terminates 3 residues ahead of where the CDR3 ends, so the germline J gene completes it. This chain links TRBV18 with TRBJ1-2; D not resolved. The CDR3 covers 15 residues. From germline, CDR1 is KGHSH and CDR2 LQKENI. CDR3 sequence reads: CASSPPASSTDTYTF. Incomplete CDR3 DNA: TGTGCCAGCTCACCACCCGCTAGCTCCACAGATACC.

The CDR3 protein is CASSLRQGALNTEAFF. Partial CDR3 DNA: TGTGCCAGCAGCTTACGGCAGGGCGCCTTGAACACTGAA. The chain couples TRBV7-6 to TRBJ1-1, with D possibly being TRBD1 (5 bases). The read stops 3 residues short of the end of the CDR3; the missing end is completed from the germline J gene. The germline V gene encodes CDR1 SGHVS and CDR2 FNYEAQ. Trimming shortened V by 2 bases and J by 0 bases, and 13 bases separated the two germline ends. This CDR3 spans 16 amino acids.